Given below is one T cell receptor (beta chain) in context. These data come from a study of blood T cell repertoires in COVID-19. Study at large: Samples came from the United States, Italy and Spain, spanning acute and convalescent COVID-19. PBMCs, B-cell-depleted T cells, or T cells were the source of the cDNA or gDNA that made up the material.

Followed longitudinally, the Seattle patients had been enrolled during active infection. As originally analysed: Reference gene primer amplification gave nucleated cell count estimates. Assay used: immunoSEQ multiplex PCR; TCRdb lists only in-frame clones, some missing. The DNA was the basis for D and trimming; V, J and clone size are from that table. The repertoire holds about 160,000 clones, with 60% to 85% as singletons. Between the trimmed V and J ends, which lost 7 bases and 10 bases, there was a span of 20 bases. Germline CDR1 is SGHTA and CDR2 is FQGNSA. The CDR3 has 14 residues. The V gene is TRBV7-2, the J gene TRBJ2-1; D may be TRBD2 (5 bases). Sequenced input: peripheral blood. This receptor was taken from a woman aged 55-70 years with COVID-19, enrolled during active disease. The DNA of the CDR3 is TGTGCCAGCATCGGTAGAGGCCCCTCGGGGGAGCAGTTCTTC. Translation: CASIGRGPSGEQFF.